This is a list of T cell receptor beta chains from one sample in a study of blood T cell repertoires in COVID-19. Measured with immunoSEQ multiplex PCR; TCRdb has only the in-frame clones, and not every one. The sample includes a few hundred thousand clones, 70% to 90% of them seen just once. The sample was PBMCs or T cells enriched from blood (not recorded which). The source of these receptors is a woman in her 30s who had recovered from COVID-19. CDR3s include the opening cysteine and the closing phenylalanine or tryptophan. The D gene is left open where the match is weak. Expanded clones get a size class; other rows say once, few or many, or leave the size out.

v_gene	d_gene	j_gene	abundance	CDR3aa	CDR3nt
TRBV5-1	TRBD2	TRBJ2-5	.	CASSLALAGGFETQYF	TGCGCCAGCAGCTTGGCTCTAGCGGGGGGCTTTGAGACCCAGTACTTC
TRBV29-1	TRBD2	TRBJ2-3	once	CSVLRRGSTDTQYF	TGCAGCGTTTTGAGGCGGGGGTCCACAGATACGCAGTATTTT
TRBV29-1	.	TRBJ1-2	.	CSVGPGDGYTF	TGCAGCGTTGGCCCCGGGGATGGCTACACCTTC
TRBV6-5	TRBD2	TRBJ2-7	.	CASSYGGGSYEQYF	TGTGCCAGCAGTTACGGCGGGGGATCCTACGAGCAGTACTTC
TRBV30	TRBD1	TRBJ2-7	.	CAWSRQGWDYEQYF	TGTGCCTGGAGTCGACAGGGTTGGGACTACGAGCAGTACTTC
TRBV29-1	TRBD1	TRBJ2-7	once	CSVAGTGGGEQYF	TGCAGCGTTGCCGGGACAGGGGGCGGCGAGCAGTACTTC
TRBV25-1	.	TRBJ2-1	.	CASSELRDSSYNEQFF	TGTGCCAGCAGTGAATTACGGGATAGCTCCTACAATGAGCAGTTCTTC
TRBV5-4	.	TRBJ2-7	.	CASSSGDNSYEQYF	TGTGCCAGCAGCTCAGGCGACAACTCCTACGAGCAGTACTTC
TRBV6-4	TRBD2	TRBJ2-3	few	CASSEGSGGHTDTQYF	TGTGCCAGCAGTGAGGGGAGCGGGGGACACACAGATACGCAGTATTTT
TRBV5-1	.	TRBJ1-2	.	CASSSLQLTGMVMRGYTF	TGCGCCAGCAGCTCACTCCAACTAACAGGGATGGTAATGCGCGGCTACACCTTC
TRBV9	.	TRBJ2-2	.	CASLDWNTGELFF	TGTGCCAGTTTAGACTGGAACACCGGGGAGCTGTTTTTT
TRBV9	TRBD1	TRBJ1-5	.	CASSAGTGLGQPQHF	TGTGCCAGCAGTGCGGGGACAGGCCTGGGTCAGCCCCAGCATTTT
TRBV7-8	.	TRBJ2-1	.	CASSLADSYNEQFF	TGTGCCAGCAGCTTAGCGGACAGCTACAATGAGCAGTTCTTC
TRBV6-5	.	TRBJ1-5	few	CASSYGQNSNQPQHF	TGTGCCAGCAGTTACGGACAGAATAGCAATCAGCCCCAGCATTTT
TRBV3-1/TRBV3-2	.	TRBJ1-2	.	CASSQGTRQAGYTF	TGTGCCAGCAGCCAAGGCACGCGACAGGCTGGCTACACCTTC
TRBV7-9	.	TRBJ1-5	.	CASSHYQGPQHF	TGTGCCAGCAGCCACTATCAGGGGCCCCAGCATTTT
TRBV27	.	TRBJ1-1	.	CASSLWGGDAFF	TGTGCCAGCAGTTTATGGGGCGGAGATGCTTTCTTT
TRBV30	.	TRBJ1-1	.	CAWSVPGGRASVDTEAFF	TGTGCCTGGAGTGTACCGGGGGGACGCGCCTCCGTGGACACTGAAGCTTTCTTT
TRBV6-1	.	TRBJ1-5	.	CASSPQGPQHF	TGTGCCAGCAGTCCCCAGGGGCCCCAGCATTTT
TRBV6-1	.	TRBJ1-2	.	CASSEPVGRSDYGYTF	TGTGCCAGCAGTGAACCAGTGGGCAGGTCCGACTATGGCTACACCTTC
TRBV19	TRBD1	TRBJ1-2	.	CASSIGTGYDGYTF	TGTGCCAGTAGTATCGGGACAGGGTATGATGGCTACACCTTC
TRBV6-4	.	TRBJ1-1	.	CATKPGPGNSEAFF	TGTGCCACCAAACCTGGGCCGGGGAACTCTGAAGCTTTCTTT
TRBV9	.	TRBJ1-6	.	CASSVGTGALHF	TGTGCCAGCAGCGTGGGAACCGGGGCCCTCCACTTT
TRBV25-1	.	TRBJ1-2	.	CASRGEGNGYGYTF	TGTGCCAGCAGAGGGGAAGGGAACGGCTATGGCTACACCTTC
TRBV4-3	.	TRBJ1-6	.	CASSQDGQRTRSPLHF	TGCGCCAGCAGCCAAGACGGACAGAGGACGCGTTCACCCCTCCACTTT
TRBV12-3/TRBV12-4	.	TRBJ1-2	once	CASSLWQGYGYTF	TGTGCCAGCAGTTTGTGGCAGGGCTATGGCTACACCTTC
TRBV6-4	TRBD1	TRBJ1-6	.	CASSATGTGESPLHF	TGTGCCAGCAGTGCAACCGGGACAGGGGAATCACCCCTCCACTTT
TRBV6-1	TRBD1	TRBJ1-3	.	CASSGQGTGNTIYF	TGTGCCAGCAGTGGACAGGGAACTGGAAACACCATATATTTT
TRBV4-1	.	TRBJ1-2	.	CASSQEIHRNNYGYTF	TGCGCCAGCAGCCAAGAGATCCACAGGAATAACTATGGCTACACCTTC
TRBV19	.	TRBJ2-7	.	CASNSGNLYEQYF	TGTGCCAGTAATAGCGGCAACCTCTACGAGCAGTACTTC
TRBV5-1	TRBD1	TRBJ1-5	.	CASSPEGASNQPQHF	TGCGCCAGCAGTCCCGAGGGGGCTAGCAATCAGCCCCAGCATTTT
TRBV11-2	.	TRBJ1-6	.	CASSANRDSSYNSPLHF	TGTGCCAGCAGCGCAAACAGGGATAGCTCCTATAATTCACCCCTCCACTTT
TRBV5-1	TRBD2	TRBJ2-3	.	CASSPGASGNTDTQYF	TGCGCCAGCAGCCCGGGGGCTAGCGGGAACACAGATACGCAGTATTTT
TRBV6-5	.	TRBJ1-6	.	CASSLDRLNSPLHF	TGTGCCAGCAGTCTCGACAGATTAAATTCACCCCTCCACTTT
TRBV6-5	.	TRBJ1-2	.	CASGQGGGYTF	TGTGCCAGCGGTCAGGGTGGCGGCTACACCTTC
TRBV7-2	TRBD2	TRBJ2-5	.	CASSLVGTSGGAKETQYF	TGTGCCAGCAGCTTAGTGGGGACTAGCGGGGGGGCCAAAGAGACCCAGTACTTC